This T cell receptor (beta chain) was observed in a study of blood T cell repertoires in COVID-19. TCRdb's copy holds only in-frame clones and misses some; the assay was immunoSEQ multiplex PCR. The sample consists of about 430,000 clones, approximately 90% of them appearing once. CDR1 and CDR2 from the germline V gene are MNHNS and SASEGT. The CDR3 runs 14 residues. Trimming stripped 2 bases from V and 5 bases from J, with 10 bases between. Sequences were obtained from PBMCs or T cells enriched from blood (not recorded which). The J gene is TRBJ1-5, the V gene TRBV6-1; D unresolved. The source is a man aged 25-45 years who had recovered from COVID-19. CDR3 in DNA: TGTGCCAGCAGTGAAATCACAGATTATCAGCCCCAGCATTTT. Its translation is CASSEITDYQPQHF.